Here is one T cell receptor (beta chain) with its context. It is likely a read error, because the conserved phenylalanine at the end of the CDR3 is missing. The limits of the CDR3 on the DNA are not certain, so only TCRdb's listed CDR3 is given. This sample is drawn from a study of read filtering for tumor transcriptome and immune sequencing. The library was built from about 370 ng RNA with molecular barcoded adaptors for alpha/delta and beta/gamma chains. TCRdb re-derived calls from the reads in MiXCR, one entry per CDR3 protein. The table lists about 38,000 distinct CDR3 sequences, roughly an eighth of them singletons. Sequencing was performed on a population of CD138-negative cells sorted from bone marrow. The receptor comes from a donor at least 40 years old with multiple myeloma.

The CDR3 sequence: CASSVGTGSYNEQLC. This chain connects TRBV9 to TRBJ2-1; the table's D call TRBD1 went unverified against the DNA. CDR1 and CDR2 from the germline V gene are SGDLS and YYNGEE. The CDR3 spans 15 residues, counting both ends.